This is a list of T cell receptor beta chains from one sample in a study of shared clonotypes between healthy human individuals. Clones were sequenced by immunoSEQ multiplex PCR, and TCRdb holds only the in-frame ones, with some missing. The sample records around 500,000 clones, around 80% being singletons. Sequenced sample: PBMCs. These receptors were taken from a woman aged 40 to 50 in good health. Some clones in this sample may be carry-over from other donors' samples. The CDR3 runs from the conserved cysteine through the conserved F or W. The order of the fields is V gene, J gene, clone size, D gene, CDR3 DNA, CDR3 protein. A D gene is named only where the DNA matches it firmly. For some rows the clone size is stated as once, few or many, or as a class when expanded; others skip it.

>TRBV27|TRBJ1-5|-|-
TGTGCCAGCAGTTTATCGATAGGGGGAGGTCAGCCCCAGCATTTT
CASSLSIGGGQPQHF
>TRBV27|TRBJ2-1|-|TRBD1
TGTGCCAGCAGTTTCCGTCAGGGGGCGCTCTTGTGGGGCAATGAGCAGTTCTTC
CASSFRQGALLWGNEQFF
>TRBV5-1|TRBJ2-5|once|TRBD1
TGCGCCAGCAGGACAACAGGGGGCAAAGAGACCCAGTACTTC
CASRTTGGKETQYF
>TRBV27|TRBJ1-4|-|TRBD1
TGTGCCAGCAGCGCCCAGACAGGGGTTAATGAAAAACTGTTTTTT
CASSAQTGVNEKLFF
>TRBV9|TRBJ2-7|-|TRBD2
TGTGCCAGCAGCATATCTAGCGGTAGCTCCTACGAGCAGTACTTC
CASSISSGSSYEQYF
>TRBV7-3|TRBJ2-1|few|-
TGTGCCAGCAGCTTAATGCAGGGGGGCAATGAGCAGTTCTTC
CASSLMQGGNEQFF
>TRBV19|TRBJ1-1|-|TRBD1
TGTGCCAGTACCACAGGGGGTCTTAGCGCTGAAGCTTTCTTT
CASTTGGLSAEAFF
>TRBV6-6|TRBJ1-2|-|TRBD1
TGTGCCAGTTACAGGGGGCAAAACTATGGCTACACCTTC
CASYRGQNYGYTF
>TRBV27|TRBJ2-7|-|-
TGTGCCAGCAGTTTACAGGGTAGGGGTTACGAGCAGTACTTC
CASSLQGRGYEQYF
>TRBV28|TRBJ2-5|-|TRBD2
TGTGCCAGCAGTACACGGGGGAGGGGAAGAGAGGGGACCCAGTACTTC
CASSTRGRGREGTQYF
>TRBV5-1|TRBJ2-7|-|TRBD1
TGCGCCAGCCGGCCGGACAGGGCTTCCGAGCAGTACTTC
CASRPDRASEQYF
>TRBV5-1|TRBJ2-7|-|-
TGCGCCAGCAGCCCCCCTCTAGGGGGGTACGAGCAGTACTTC
CASSPPLGGYEQYF
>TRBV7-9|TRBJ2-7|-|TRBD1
TGTGCCAGCAGCTTAGCGCGAGACAGGGGGTTCGAGCAGTACTTC
CASSLARDRGFEQYF
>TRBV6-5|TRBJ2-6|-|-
TGTGCCAGCAGTTACACGGCCGGGGCCAACGTCCTGACTTTC
CASSYTAGANVLTF
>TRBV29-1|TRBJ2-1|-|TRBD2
TGCAGCGTTGAAAAACTAGCGGGGTCTTGGTTCTTC
CSVEKLAGSWFF
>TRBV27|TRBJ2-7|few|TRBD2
TGTGCCAGCAGCCTCTCGGGACTATTCTACGAGCAGTACTTC
CASSLSGLFYEQYF
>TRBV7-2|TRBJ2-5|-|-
TGTGCCAGCAGCTTAGAGCCGGGCCTAACGAGGGAGACCCAGTACTTC
CASSLEPGLTRETQYF
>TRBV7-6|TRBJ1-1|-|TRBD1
TGTGCCAGCAGCTTACAAACAGGGGCGAACACTGAAGCTTTCTTT
CASSLQTGANTEAFF
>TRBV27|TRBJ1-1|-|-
TGTGCCAGCAGTAATTACAGGAACACTGAAGCTTTCTTT
CASSNYRNTEAFF
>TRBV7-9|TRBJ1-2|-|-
TGTGCCAGCAGCTTAGCGGGCGGCGAGGGCTACACCTTC
CASSLAGGEGYTF
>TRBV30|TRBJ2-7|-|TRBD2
TGTGCCTGGAGTGCCGGGACTAGCGGGAGCGAGCAGTACTTC
CAWSAGTSGSEQYF
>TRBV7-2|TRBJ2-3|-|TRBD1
TGTGCCAGCAGCAGGGACAGGGCGGTAGATACGCAGTATTTT
CASSRDRAVDTQYF
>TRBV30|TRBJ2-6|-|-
TGTGCCTACGAGATCTCTGGGGCCAACGTCCTGACTTTC
CAYEISGANVLTF
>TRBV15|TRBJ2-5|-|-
TGTGCCACCAGCAGAGGGCCGCGGCAGGCAGAGACCCAGTACTTC
CATSRGPRQAETQYF
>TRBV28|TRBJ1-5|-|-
TGTGCCAGCAGTGACACCTATCAGCCCCAGCATTTT
CASSDTYQPQHF
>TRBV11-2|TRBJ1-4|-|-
TGTGCCAGCAGCTCAACAGGCGCTGGGAATGAAAAACTGTTTTTT
CASSSTGAGNEKLFF
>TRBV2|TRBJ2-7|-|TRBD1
TGTGCCAGCAGAGCCGGGACAGGGAACTCCTACGAGCAGTACTTC
CASRAGTGNSYEQYF
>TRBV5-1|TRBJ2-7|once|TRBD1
TGCGCCAGCAGCGCCTCCGGGACAGCGGCCTACGAGCAGTACTTC
CASSASGTAAYEQYF
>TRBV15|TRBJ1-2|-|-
TGTGCCACCAGCAGAGATCGCGCAGGGGTCTACTATGGCTACACCTTC
CATSRDRAGVYYGYTF
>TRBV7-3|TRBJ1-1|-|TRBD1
TGTGCCAGCAGCTACCAGGGGGCGGGTGAAGCTTTCTTT
CASSYQGAGEAFF
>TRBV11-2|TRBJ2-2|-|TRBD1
TGTGCCAGCAGCCTACCGGACAGGGGCACCGGGGAGCTGTTTTTT
CASSLPDRGTGELFF
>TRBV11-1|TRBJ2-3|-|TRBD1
TGTGCCAGCAGCTCACAGGGGTTAACAGATACGCAGTATTTT
CASSSQGLTDTQYF
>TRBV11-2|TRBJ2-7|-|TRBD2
TGTGCCAGCAGCTTAGTGCCCACTAGCGTTGGCTTCTACGAGCAGTACTTC
CASSLVPTSVGFYEQYF
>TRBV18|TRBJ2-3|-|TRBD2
TGTGCCAGCTCACCACGGGCGGCTAGCGGGATGACAGATACGCAGTATTTT
CASSPRAASGMTDTQYF
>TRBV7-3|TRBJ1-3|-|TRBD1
TGTGCCAGCAGCGAACGACAGGGCTCTGGAAACACCATATATTTT
CASSERQGSGNTIYF
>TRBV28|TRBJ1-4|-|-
TGTGCCAGCAGACTCAGGGTTTCAACTAATGAAAAACTGTTTTTT
CASRLRVSTNEKLFF
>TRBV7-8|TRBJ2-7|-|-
TGTGCCAGCAGCTTAGAAGGTAACTACGAGCAGTACTTC
CASSLEGNYEQYF
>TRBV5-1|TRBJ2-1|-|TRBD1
TGCGCCAGCAGCTTGGGGGGACAGGGTTACAATGAGCAGTTCTTC
CASSLGGQGYNEQFF
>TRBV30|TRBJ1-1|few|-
TGTGCCTGGAGGCTGGAGATGAACACTGAAGCTTTCTTT
CAWRLEMNTEAFF
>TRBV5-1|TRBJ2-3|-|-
TGCGCCAGCAGCTTCGGGGGTCAGGGCACAGATACGCAGTATTTT
CASSFGGQGTDTQYF